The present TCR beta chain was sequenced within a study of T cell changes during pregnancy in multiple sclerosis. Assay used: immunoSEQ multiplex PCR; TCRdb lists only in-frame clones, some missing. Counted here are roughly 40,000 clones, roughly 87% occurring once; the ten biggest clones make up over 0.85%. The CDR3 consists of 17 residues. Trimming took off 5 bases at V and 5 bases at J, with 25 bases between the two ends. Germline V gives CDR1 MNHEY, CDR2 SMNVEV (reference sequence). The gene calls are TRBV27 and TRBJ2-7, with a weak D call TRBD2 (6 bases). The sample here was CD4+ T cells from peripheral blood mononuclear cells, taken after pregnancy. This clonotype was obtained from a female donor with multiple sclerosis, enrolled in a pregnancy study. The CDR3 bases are TGTGCCAGCAGTCCAATTATGCCTCAGGAGGGCGTGGACGAGCAGTACTTC. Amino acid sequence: CASSPIMPQEGVDEQYF.